The present T cell receptor beta chain was sequenced within a study of cytomegalovirus exposure and HLA in healthy donors. Primers: 60 Vbeta forward and 13 Jbeta reverse. Some clones are missing from TCRdb's copy, which holds only in-frame ones; the method was immunoSEQ multiplex PCR. The sample contains approximately 150,000 clones, roughly 76% of which appear only once. The clonotype originates from a male donor in good health and CMV-seronegative. Sequenced material: PBMCs.

CDR3 bases: TGTGCCATCAGTGAGTTACTGGGGCACAGGGATGGCTACACCTTC. Translating gives CAISELLGHRDGYTF. The chain couples TRBV10-3 to TRBJ1-2; possibly TRBD1 for D (6 bases). CDR1 ENHRY and CDR2 SYGVKD come from the germline V gene. Trimming cost V 1 base and J 6 bases, with 15 bases left between them. The CDR3 is 15 amino acids.